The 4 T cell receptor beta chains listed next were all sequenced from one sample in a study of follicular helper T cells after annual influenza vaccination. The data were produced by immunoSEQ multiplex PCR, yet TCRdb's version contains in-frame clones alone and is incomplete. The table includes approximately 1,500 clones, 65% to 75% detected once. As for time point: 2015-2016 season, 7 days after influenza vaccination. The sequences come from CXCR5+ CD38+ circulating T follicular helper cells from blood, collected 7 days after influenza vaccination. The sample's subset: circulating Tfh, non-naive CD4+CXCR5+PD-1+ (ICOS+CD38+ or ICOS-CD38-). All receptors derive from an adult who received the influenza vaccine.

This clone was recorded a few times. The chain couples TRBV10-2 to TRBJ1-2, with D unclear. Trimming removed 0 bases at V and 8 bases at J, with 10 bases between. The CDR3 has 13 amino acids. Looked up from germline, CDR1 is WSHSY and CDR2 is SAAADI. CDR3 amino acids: CASSESDGLGYTF. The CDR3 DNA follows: TGCGCCAGCAGTGAGTCAGACGGTTTGGGCTACACCTTC.

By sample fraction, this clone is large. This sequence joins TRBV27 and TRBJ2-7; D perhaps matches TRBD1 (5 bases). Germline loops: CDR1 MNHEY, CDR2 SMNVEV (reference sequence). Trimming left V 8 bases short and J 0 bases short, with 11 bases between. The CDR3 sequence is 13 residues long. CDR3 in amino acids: CASRQQDSYEQYF. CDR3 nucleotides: TGTGCCAGCCGACAGCAAGACTCCTACGAGCAGTACTTC.

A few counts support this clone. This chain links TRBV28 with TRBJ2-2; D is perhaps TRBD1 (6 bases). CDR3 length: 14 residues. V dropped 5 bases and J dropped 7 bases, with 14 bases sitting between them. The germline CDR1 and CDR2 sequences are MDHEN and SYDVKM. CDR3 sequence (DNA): TGTGCCAGCAGTGGACCACAGGGATACGGGGAGCTGTTTTTT. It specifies CASSGPQGYGELFF.

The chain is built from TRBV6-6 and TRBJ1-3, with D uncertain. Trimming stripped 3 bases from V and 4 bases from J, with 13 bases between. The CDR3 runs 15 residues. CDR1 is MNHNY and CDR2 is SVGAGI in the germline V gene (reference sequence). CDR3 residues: CASSYNGSPGNTIYF. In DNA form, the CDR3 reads TGTGCCAGCAGTTATAACGGCAGTCCCGGAAACACCATATATTTT.